These 14 T cell receptor beta chains were all obtained from the same sample, sequenced in a study of blood T cells in healthy people across ages. A second PCR of roughly 7 to 11 cycles used a sample-barcoded 5' primer and a J-beta primer mix. One entry per CDR3 protein results from TCRdb running MiXCR on the 5' RACE reads. The sample yields 650,000 to 800,000 distinct CDR3 sequences, roughly 44% seen once. Sequenced: blood. These receptors were obtained from a man in his 60s in good health.

In this sample, this clonotype turned up many times. The V gene is TRBV7-2, the J gene TRBJ2-7; tentatively, D is TRBD1 or TRBD2 (7 bases each). In germline, CDR1 is SGHTA, CDR2 FQGNSA. With 5 bases removed from V and 1 base from J, the gap between germline ends came to 15 bases. The CDR3 contains 15 residues. CDR3 coding DNA: TGTGCCAGCAGCGAGGGGGCGGGGGCTTCCTACGAGCAGTACTTC. It yields the protein CASSEGAGASYEQYF.

The chain employs TRBV4-1 and TRBJ2-1; D remains unclear. The CDR3 is made up of 16 amino acids. Germline V lookup: CDR1 MGHRA, CDR2 YSYEKL. V was cut by 4 bases and J by 15 bases, with 28 bases left in between. The CDR3 DNA follows: TGCGCCAGCAGCCTCGATCCTTTTTCCCTGGATGATGTAGGGTTCTTC. Translating it yields CASSLDPFSLDDVGFF.

V and J are TRBV12-3 or TRBV12-4 and TRBJ2-5; 8 nucleotides align to TRBD1. The CDR3 runs 15 residues. Unmatched junction bases numbered 14, after V lost 3 bases and J lost 11 bases. CDR3 nucleotide sequence: TGTGCCAGCAGTTTTGGACAGGGAAGTCCTCATGAGCAGTACTTC. Encoded protein: CASSFGQGSPHEQYF.

This clonotype has a count of ten or more. This rearrangement joins TRBV10-3 to TRBJ2-5; tentatively, D is TRBD1 (5 bases). The tail of the sequence fits TRBJ2-7 better, so the J call may be wrong. CDR1 is ENHRY and CDR2 is SYGVKD in the germline V gene. The CDR3 consists of 12 residues. CDR3 in amino acids: CAISDRVDEQYF. Here the CDR3 DNA reads TGTGCCATCAGTGACAGGGTCGACGAGCAGTACTTC.

The chain recombines TRBV2 with TRBJ2-3; 9 positions match TRBD2. V shed 1 base, J shed 6 bases, and the junction held 2 bases outside the gene matches. CDR3 size: 14 residues. Per germline, CDR1 SNHLY and CDR2 FYNNEI. CDR3 in DNA: TGTGCCAGCAGTGAAGGCGGGGGGGGTGATACGCAGTATTTT. This sequence encodes CASSEGGGGDTQYF.

The J gene is TRBJ2-3, the V gene TRBV6-2 or TRBV6-3; 13 positions match TRBD2. CDR3 length: 19 residues. Germline trimming cut 2 bases from V and 0 bases from J; bases unmatched to any gene: 8. Germline CDR1 reads MNHEY; CDR2 reads SVGEGT. CDR3: CASSYQRTSGGTSTDTQYF. DNA of the CDR3: TGTGCCAGCAGTTACCAACGGACTAGCGGGGGAACTAGCACAGATACGCAGTATTTT.

The chain links TRBV14 to TRBJ2-7; possible D gene TRBD2, 6 bases. V was clipped by 3 bases and J by 0 bases, with 12 bases between them. The CDR3 contains 15 residues. The germline V gene encodes CDR1 SGHDN and CDR2 FVKESK. CDR3 region: CASSHSGEISYEQYF. The CDR3 coding sequence is TGTGCCAGCAGCCATTCGGGAGAAATCTCCTACGAGCAGTACTTC.

The V and J genes are TRBV7-9 and TRBJ2-1; TRBD2 matches at 9 bases. CDR1 and CDR2 from the germline V gene are SEHNR and FQNEAQ (reference sequence). The junction had 15 bases not matched to a gene; V was cut back by 4 bases and J by 8 bases. CDR3 length: 17 residues. CDR3 in amino acids: CASSSGLASGDVHEQFF. The CDR3 DNA sequence: TGTGCCAGCAGCTCAGGCCTGGCTAGCGGGGATGTTCATGAGCAGTTCTTC. Using reference TRBV7-9 and TRBJ2-1 for the parts outside the CDR3, the full variable domain is DTGVSQNPRHKITKRGQNVTFRCDPISEHNRLYWYRQTLGQGPEFLTYFQNEAQLEKSRLLSDRFSAERPKGSFSTLEIQRTEQGDSAMYLCASSSGLASGDVHEQFFGPGTRLTVL.

This chain's CDR3 is CASSLTYGTDTQYF. The CDR3 DNA follows: TGTGCCAGCAGCTTGACCTACGGCACAGATACGCAGTATTTT. This sequence joins TRBV7-9 and TRBJ2-3; D remains unclear. CDR1 SEHNR and CDR2 FQNEAQ come from the germline V gene (reference sequence). CDR3 length: 14 amino acids. Trimming stripped 3 bases from V and 1 base from J, with 8 bases between.

On this clonotype itself: A single base separates this from a much larger clone, so it may be a read error. V and J are TRBV20-1 and TRBJ2-4, with a weak D call TRBD2 (5 bases). CDR1 DFQATT and CDR2 SNEGSKA come from the germline V gene (reference sequence). This CDR3 has 10 residues. The CDR3 reads CSTRDGRTYF. The CDR3 nucleotides are TGCAGTACTAGAGATGGGCGGACGTACTTC.

As concerns this clonotype: This may be a read error: a much more frequent sequence differs by one nucleotide. This chain connects TRBV29-1 to TRBJ2-5; 8 bases map to TRBD1. CDR3 length: 14 amino acids. CDR1 SQVTM and CDR2 ANQGSEA come from the germline V gene. The CDR3 spells CCVDSDRAWETQYF. In DNA, the CDR3 is TGCTGCGTTGACTCGGACAGGGCTTGGGAGACCCAGTACTTC. Filled out from reference TRBV29-1 and TRBJ2-5, the complete variable domain reads SAVISQKPSRDICQRGTSLTIQCQVDSQVTMMFWYRQQPGQSLTLIATANQGSEATYESGFVIDKFPISRPNLTFSTLTVSNMSPEDSSIYLCCVDSDRAWETQYFGPGTRLLVL.

Many counts were recorded for this clonotype. J is TRBJ1-4 and V is TRBV7-6; D not resolved. This CDR3 spans 14 amino acids. From germline, CDR1 is SGHVS and CDR2 FNYEAQ. V was trimmed by 5 bases and J by 4 bases, leaving 11 bases between them. The CDR3 nucleotides are TGTGCCAGCAGCCTACAGATGTATAATGAAAAACTGTTTTTT. Its protein is CASSLQMYNEKLFF.

J is TRBJ1-2 and V is TRBV25-1; no clear D gene. Germline V gene lookup returns CDR1 MGHDK and CDR2 SYGVNS. V was trimmed by 4 bases and J by 4 bases, leaving 10 bases between them. The CDR3 contains 13 residues. CDR3 coding DNA: TGTGCCAGCAGTGTTTTCCAAGGCTATGGCTACACCTTC. This sequence encodes CASSVFQGYGYTF.

This clonotype occurred a few times. The chain couples TRBV12-3 or TRBV12-4 to TRBJ1-6, with D hard to call. Between the trimmed V and J ends, which lost 3 bases and 8 bases, there was a span of 5 bases. The CDR3 consists of 12 residues. Here the CDR3 DNA reads TGTGCCAGCAGTTTCTCTTATTCACCCCTCCACTTT. Its protein is CASSFSYSPLHF.